This T cell receptor beta chain came from a study of shared clonotypes between healthy human individuals. Germline CDR1 reads KGHSY; CDR2 reads FQNENV. The CDR3 covers 13 residues. Trimming took 8 bases from V and 6 from J, leaving 16 bases between them. CD45RO-negative, CCR7-selected cells formed the naive CD8 fraction, which excluded terminally differentiated effector memory CD45RA+ cells. The table came from immunoSEQ multiplex PCR; TCRdb's copy has only in-frame clones and leaves some out. The profile shows 1.5 million to 2.5 million clones, about 95% of them singletons. The genes are TRBV16 and TRBJ1-2, with D unresolved. The receptor comes from a man in his late teens or twenties in good health. The specimen sequenced was naive CD8+ T cells sorted from blood. CDR3 bases: TGTGCCAGCGCCCCTAAGGTGGAGCATGGCTACACCTTC. Protein product: CASAPKVEHGYTF.